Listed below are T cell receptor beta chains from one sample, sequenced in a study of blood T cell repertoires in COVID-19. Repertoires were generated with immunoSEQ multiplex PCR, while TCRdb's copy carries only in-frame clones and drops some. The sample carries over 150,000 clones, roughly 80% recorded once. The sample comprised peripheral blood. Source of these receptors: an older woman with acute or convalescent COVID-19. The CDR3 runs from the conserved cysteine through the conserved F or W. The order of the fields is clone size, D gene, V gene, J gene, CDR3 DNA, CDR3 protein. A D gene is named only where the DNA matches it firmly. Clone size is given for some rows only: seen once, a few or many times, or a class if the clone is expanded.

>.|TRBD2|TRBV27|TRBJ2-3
TGTGCCAGCAGTTGGGGGGGGACTTCGGCAATCGGCGAACTTACGCAGTATTTT
CASSWGGTSAIGELTQYF
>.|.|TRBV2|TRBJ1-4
TGTGCCAGCAGTGATCAGAATAATGAAAAACTGTTTTTT
CASSDQNNEKLFF
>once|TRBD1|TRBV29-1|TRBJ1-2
TGCAGCGTTGAAGTAAGGACAGGGGGGCTTGGCTACACCTTC
CSVEVRTGGLGYTF
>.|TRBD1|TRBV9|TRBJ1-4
TGTGCCAGCAGCGTAGAGGGGGCGTGGGAAAAACTGTTTTTT
CASSVEGAWEKLFF
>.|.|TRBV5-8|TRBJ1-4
TGTGCCAGCAGCTTGTTTAGGCAGGGCCAGGAAAAACTGTTTTTT
CASSLFRQGQEKLFF
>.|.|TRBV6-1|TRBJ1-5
TGTGCCAGCAGTGAAGCTTGGGGGCGTCAGCCCCAGCATTTT
CASSEAWGRQPQHF
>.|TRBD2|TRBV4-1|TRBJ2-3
TGCGCCAGCAGCCAAGTCGCAGCGGGGGCCTTCACAGATACGCAGTATTTT
CASSQVAAGAFTDTQYF
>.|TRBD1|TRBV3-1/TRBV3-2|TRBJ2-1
TGTGCCAGCAGCCCGACAGGGGGTGACAATGAGCAGTTCTTC
CASSPTGGDNEQFF
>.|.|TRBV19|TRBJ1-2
TGTGCCAGTAGTGCCGGACAGAACTATGGCTACACCTTC
CASSAGQNYGYTF
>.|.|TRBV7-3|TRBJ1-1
TGTGCCAGCAGCTTCGGGGGGCCCCTGCTGAACACTGAAGCTTTCTTT
CASSFGGPLLNTEAFF
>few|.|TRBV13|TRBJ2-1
TGTGCCAGCAGCTCTGGGGCCGACAATGAGCAGTTCTTC
CASSSGADNEQFF
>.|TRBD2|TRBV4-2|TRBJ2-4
TGTGCCAGCAGCCTCAGGGTAGCGGGGCCAGATGGGGACATTCAGTACTTC
CASSLRVAGPDGDIQYF
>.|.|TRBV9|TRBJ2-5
TGTGCCAGCAGCCCCCCGATAGGGGGAGAGACCCAGTACTTC
CASSPPIGGETQYF
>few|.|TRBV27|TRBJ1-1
TGTGCCAGCAGTTCCTTTAGGGGGAACACTGAAGCTTTCTTT
CASSSFRGNTEAFF
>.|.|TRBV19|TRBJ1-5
TGTGCCGTCTCTTACAGGGTTAGTCAGCCCCAGCATTTT
CAVSYRVSQPQHF
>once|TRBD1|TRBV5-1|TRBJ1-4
TGCGCCAGCAGCTTGGCCGGCAGGGGGGAGAATGAAAAACTGTTTTTT
CASSLAGRGENEKLFF
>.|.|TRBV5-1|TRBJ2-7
TGCGCCAGCAGCTTGGGGTGGGGGCAGGCCTACGAGCAGTACTTC
CASSLGWGQAYEQYF
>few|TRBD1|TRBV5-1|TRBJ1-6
TGCGCCAGCACTTGGGGACCGACAGGGGGGGAGTCACCCCTCCACTTT
CASTWGPTGGESPLHF
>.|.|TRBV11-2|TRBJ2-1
TGTGCCAGCAGCTTCGCGGACACCTACAATGAGCAGTTCTTC
CASSFADTYNEQFF
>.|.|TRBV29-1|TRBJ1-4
TGCAGCGTTGAGGAGGGGGGGCAGACTCTAGCTGCAACTAATGAAAAACTGTTTTTT
CSVEEGGQTLAATNEKLFF
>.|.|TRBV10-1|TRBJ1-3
TGCGCCAGCAGTGAGTCTCGGGGCTCTGGAAACACCATATATTTT
CASSESRGSGNTIYF
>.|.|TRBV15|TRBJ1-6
TGTGCCACCAGCAGGGACAGCTATAATTCACCCCTCCACTTT
CATSRDSYNSPLHF
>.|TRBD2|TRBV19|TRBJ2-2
TGTGCGGTAGCGGGGTGGTACACCGGGGAGCTGTTTTTT
CAVAGWYTGELFF
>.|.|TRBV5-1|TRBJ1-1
TGCGCCAGCAGCTACTCCCGAGACAGGATAGGCACTGAAGCTTTCTTT
CASSYSRDRIGTEAFF
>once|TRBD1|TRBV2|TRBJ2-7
TGTGCCAGCATCTACGGGACAGGGGTTGGCGAGCAGTACTTC
CASIYGTGVGEQYF
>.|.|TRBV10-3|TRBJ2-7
TGTGCCATCAGTGGACGACTAGACGGCGGGAACGAGCAGTACTTC
CAISGRLDGGNEQYF
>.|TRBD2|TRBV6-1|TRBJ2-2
TGTGCCAGCAGTGAAGGGACTAGCGGGGACACCGGGGAGCTGTTTTTT
CASSEGTSGDTGELFF
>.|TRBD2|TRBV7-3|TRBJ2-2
TGTGCCAGCAGCTTAAGGACTAGCGGGCCCGGGGAGCTGTTTTTT
CASSLRTSGPGELFF
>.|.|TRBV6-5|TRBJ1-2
TGTGCCAGCAGCCGCACAAGCTATGGCTACACCTTC
CASSRTSYGYTF
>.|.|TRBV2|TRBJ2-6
TGTGCCAGCAGAGGCGGACTCCTTCTCTCTGGGGCCAACGTCCTGACTTTC
CASRGGLLLSGANVLTF
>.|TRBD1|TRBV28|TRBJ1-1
TGTGCCAGCAGTTCCGGACAGGGCACTGAAGCTTTCTTT
CASSSGQGTEAFF
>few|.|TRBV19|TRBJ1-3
TGTGCCAGCCGTACGGGACACAAAAACACCATATATTTT
CASRTGHKNTIYF
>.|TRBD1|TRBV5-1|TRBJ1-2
TGCGCCAGCAGTAAACAGGGGACCTCTACCTATGGCTACACCTTC
CASSKQGTSTYGYTF